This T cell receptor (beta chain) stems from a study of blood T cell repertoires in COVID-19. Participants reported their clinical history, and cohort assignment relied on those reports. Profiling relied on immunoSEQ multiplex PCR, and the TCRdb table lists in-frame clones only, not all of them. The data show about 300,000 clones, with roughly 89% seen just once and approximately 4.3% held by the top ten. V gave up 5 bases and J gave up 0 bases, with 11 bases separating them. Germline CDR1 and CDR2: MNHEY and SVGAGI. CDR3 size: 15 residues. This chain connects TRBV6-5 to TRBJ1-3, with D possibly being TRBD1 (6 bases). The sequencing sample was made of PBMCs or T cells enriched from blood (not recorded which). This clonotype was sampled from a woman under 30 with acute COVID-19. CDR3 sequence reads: CASSTQGNSGNTIYF. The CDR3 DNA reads TGTGCCAGCAGTACACAGGGAAACTCTGGAAACACCATATATTTT.